These T cell receptor beta chains were read from a single sample in a study of molecular identifiers for immune sequencing clone quantification. Using its own MiXCR run on the PCR reads, TCRdb lists one record per CDR3 protein. The data hold around 470,000 distinct CDR3 sequences, with about a fifth observed a single time. The material sequenced was naive CD8+ T cells from blood, with Jurkat cell RNA spiked in. Receptors were obtained from a human donor in good health. Some libraries in this study had Jurkat cell RNA spiked in. Each CDR3 is given without its conserved first and last residue. Each record gives: J gene, V gene, CDR3 protein.

TRBJ1-5 TRBV25-1 ASSEPGGSGQPQH
TRBJ1-1 TRBV29-1 SVVQTMNTEAF
TRBJ1-5 TRBV19 ASSIRGQGSQH
TRBJ2-7 TRBV20-1 SARDVGSASYEQY
TRBJ2-2 TRBV4-3 ASSQDWAGARELF
TRBJ1-1 TRBV7-9 ASGAGRLEAF
TRBJ2-7 TRBV20-1 SARGSTIYEQY
TRBJ2-1 TRBV6-5 ASSYRPYNEQF
TRBJ2-7 TRBV7-9 ASSITSDPQYEQY
TRBJ2-7 TRBV5-6 ASSLALAGRSSYEQY
TRBJ2-3 TRBV9 ASSELAGSHDTQY
TRBJ2-7 TRBV12-3/TRBV12-4 ASSNYPGQGVGEQY
TRBJ2-7 TRBV20-1 SARATSGEYEQY
TRBJ2-7 TRBV6-5 ASSYSRLGGEQY
TRBJ2-7 TRBV20-1 SARDSGNSYEQY
TRBJ2-3 TRBV11-2 ASSSGEWETSTDTQY
TRBJ2-7 TRBV19 ASQDLYEQY
TRBJ2-5 TRBV7-8 ASSLTSIQRGGLETQY
TRBJ2-1 TRBV21-1 ASSKVVFWGYQF
TRBJ2-1 TRBV24-1 ATSLGQGNPNEQF
TRBJ2-1 TRBV18 ASSPGGSGLENEQF
TRBJ2-2 TRBV20-1 SARDQTSRGTGELF
TRBJ2-2 TRBV4-1 ATSSRGNTGELF
TRBJ1-1 TRBV20-1 SVLTGRDGTEAF
TRBJ1-1 TRBV28 ASRDAGWNTEAF
TRBJ2-5 TRBV7-9 ASSSTWIEETQY
TRBJ2-2 TRBV15 ATSRDLGNTGELF
TRBJ2-7 TRBV30 AWSAGAGLYEQY
TRBJ2-7 TRBV30 AWTRGAEQY
TRBJ2-3 TRBV4-1 ASSQDQVGGLADTQY
TRBJ2-7 TRBV9 ASSVGFAPYEQY
TRBJ2-7 TRBV11-2 ASSPSAGLHEQY
TRBJ1-6 TRBV20-1 SARDPSRTDYNSPLH
TRBJ2-7 TRBV11-2 ASSSALLDRGSPYEQY
TRBJ2-7 TRBV21-1 ASSKAILEDRATYEQY
TRBJ2-2 TRBV3-1 ASSHPRGQNTGELF
TRBJ2-3 TRBV25-1 ASSASVYDTQY
TRBJ1-6 TRBV19 ASRQPDRGRSSPLH
TRBJ2-2 TRBV7-3 ASSLLSAGELF
TRBJ2-5 TRBV30 AVEPGQETQY
TRBJ1-4 TRBV5-6 ASSQWGRRTNEKLF
TRBJ2-7 TRBV9 ASSVKGAADEQY
TRBJ2-7 TRBV7-2 ASSPPGTGHFEQY
TRBJ1-5 TRBV5-8 ASSFRRDSNQPQH
TRBJ2-7 TRBV12-3/TRBV12-4 ASTPRPGTGLYEQY
TRBJ2-1 TRBV24-1 ATEAGGSSCNEQF
TRBJ2-7 TRBV19 ASSADRGGSYEQY
TRBJ1-1 TRBV11-2 ASSLQPEAF
TRBJ1-1 TRBV12-5 ASGPGTGRNTEAF
TRBJ2-3 TRBV7-3 ASSLAGSGDTQY
TRBJ1-4 TRBV7-9 AASDGTNEKLF
TRBJ1-1 TRBV30 AWSSTRTRSGRAF
TRBJ2-3 TRBV7-8 ASSPSRTEYTDTQY
TRBJ2-2 TRBV30 AWSPLDGRAGELF